This TCR beta chain derives from a study of cytomegalovirus exposure and HLA in healthy donors. Study-wide findings and caveats: In vitro testing confirmed a few CMV-associated chains as specific for CMV antigens. TCR clusters originating in the first cohort tended to co-occur in the 120 validation repertoires, according to a later analysis. Associated with cytomegalovirus, according to the listing, were 164 TCR beta chains.

While the first cohort had around 700 subjects, the donors belonged to the separate validation cohort of 100 to 150 subjects. The assay was immunoSEQ multiplex PCR, and TCRdb's table has in-frame clones only and misses some. The data show over 45,000 clones, about 88% seen once. Concerning this clone itself: The target antigen is unknown.

Germline V gives CDR1 SGHAT, CDR2 FQNNGV. This CDR3 is 13 amino acids long. The V end lost 0 bases, the J end lost 3 bases, and 6 bases lay between the germline ends. The specimen was PBMCs. The receptor was derived from a woman in her thirties in good health and CMV-seronegative. The J gene is TRBJ2-7, the V gene TRBV11-2; possibly TRBD1 for D (5 bases). In nucleotides, the CDR3 is TGTGCCAGCAGCTTAGATAGGGGCTACGAGCAGTACTTC. Its protein product is CASSLDRGYEQYF.